This T cell receptor (beta chain) appears in the sequencing data of a study of T cells after yellow fever vaccination. This CDR3 region has 13 residues. CDR1 and CDR2 from the germline V gene are SGHTA and FQGNSA. V lost 2 bases and J lost 5, with 9 bases in between. Overall study results and limits: The booster response re-showed most primary clones: around 96% CD4, around 90% CD8.

A 5'RACE template-switching step, the method used to make TCR cDNA, added a universal primer site and UMIs. TCRdb re-called the 5' RACE reads with MiXCR, one entry per CDR3 protein. This table holds about 300,000 distinct CDR3 sequences, 7.5% to 9.5% found once. This clonotype was seen a handful of times. Its antigen is undetermined. The chain uses TRBV7-2 and TRBJ2-5, with D tentatively TRBD2 (6 bases). This receptor was obtained from a man aged 18 to 30 who received the YFV17D yellow fever vaccine. The sample in question was CD4+ T cells sorted from PBMCs, obtained 5 days after the yellow fever booster vaccination. CDR3 sequence: CASSLWGEETQYF. CDR3 sequence (DNA): TGTGCCAGCAGCTTATGGGGGGAGGAGACCCAGTACTTC.